Listed below are T cell receptor beta chains from one sample, sequenced in a study of cytomegalovirus exposure and HLA in healthy donors. The protocol was immunoSEQ multiplex PCR, while the TCRdb copy is restricted to in-frame clones and leaves out a portion. The sample lists about 120,000 clones, approximately 15% occurring once. What was sequenced was PBMCs. The receptor source for this set is a woman aged 18-30 years in good health and CMV-seronegative. CDR3s include the opening cysteine and the closing phenylalanine or tryptophan. The D gene is left open where the match is weak. Clone sizes are given selectively: once, few, many, or a class where the clone is expanded.

V	size	J	length	D	DNA	CDR3
TRBV9	.	TRBJ2-1	12	.	TGTGCCAGCAGCGTAGTAGGGGATGAGCAGTTCTTC	CASSVVGDEQFF
TRBV5-4	.	TRBJ1-5	13	.	TGTGCCAGCAGCTTGGGCGGGGATCAGCCCCAGCATTTT	CASSLGGDQPQHF
TRBV4-1	.	TRBJ1-5	15	.	TGCGCCAGCAGCCAAGGGGCTACGGGCAATCAGCCCCAGCATTTT	CASSQGATGNQPQHF
TRBV6-4	.	TRBJ2-3	13	TRBD1	TGTGCCAGCAGTGAGACAGGGTCAGATACGCAGTATTTT	CASSETGSDTQYF
TRBV5-6	few	TRBJ1-5	15	TRBD1	TGTGCCAGCACCCATTCCGGGACAGGAATTTGGCCCCAGCATTTT	CASTHSGTGIWPQHF
TRBV30	.	TRBJ1-5	16	TRBD1	TGTGCCTGGAGCGACCCGACAGGGGGGAGCAATCAGCCCCAGCATTTT	CAWSDPTGGSNQPQHF
TRBV10-3	.	TRBJ2-3	14	TRBD2	TGTGCCATCAGTGGGGTACTAGCGGGAGATACGCAGTATTTT	CAISGVLAGDTQYF
TRBV10-3	.	TRBJ2-7	14	.	TGTGCCATCAGTGAGTGGCCTCTGGCCGACGAGCAGTACTTC	CAISEWPLADEQYF
TRBV11-2	.	TRBJ2-3	15	TRBD1	TGTGCCAGCAGCTCAGGCAGGGGGTTCACAGATACGCAGTATTTT	CASSSGRGFTDTQYF
TRBV30	.	TRBJ1-6	13	TRBD1	TGTGCTCATATGACAGGGTTGGCTTCACCCCTCCACTTT	CAHMTGLASPLHF
TRBV7-9	.	TRBJ2-6	17	TRBD1	TGTGCCAGCAGCCCTGGACAGGGGTTCTCTGGGGCCAACGTCCTGACTTTC	CASSPGQGFSGANVLTF
TRBV5-1	.	TRBJ2-3	14	.	TGCGCCAGCAGCTTATTACAGGGCACAGATACGCAGTATTTT	CASSLLQGTDTQYF
TRBV28	few	TRBJ2-7	15	TRBD2	TGTGCCAGCACTAATCTAGCGGGAGTATCCTACGAGCAGTACTTC	CASTNLAGVSYEQYF
TRBV4-3	few	TRBJ1-1	11	.	TGCGCCAGCAGGGGGGCTAGGAAAGCTTTCTTT	CASRGARKAFF
TRBV2	few	TRBJ1-1	13	.	TGTGCCAGCAGCGAGACTTGGAACACTGAAGCTTTCTTT	CASSETWNTEAFF
TRBV5-1	.	TRBJ2-2	15	TRBD1	TGCGCCAGCAGCTTCAGGACAGGCAACACCGGGGAGCTGTTTTTT	CASSFRTGNTGELFF
TRBV28	few	TRBJ1-5	15	.	TGTGCCAGCAGTTTGACAGGCGATAGCAATCAGCCCCAGCATTTT	CASSLTGDSNQPQHF
TRBV15	few	TRBJ1-2	14	.	TGTGCCACCAGCAGGTCCCATGCCGGCTATGGCTACACCTTC	CATSRSHAGYGYTF
TRBV9	.	TRBJ1-6	13	.	TGTGCCAGCAGCGTCGGTTTCCCGACATTCCTCCACTTT	CASSVGFPTFLHF
TRBV28	.	TRBJ1-1	17	.	TGTGCCAGCAGTCCGGCCAATTTGAGGGGGTGGAACACTGAAGCTTTCTTT	CASSPANLRGWNTEAFF
TRBV6-1	.	TRBJ1-1	15	.	TGTGCCAGCAGTGAAAGGGCGGGACTGAACACTGAAGCTTTCTTT	CASSERAGLNTEAFF
TRBV28	few	TRBJ2-3	14	.	TGTGCCAGCAGTTGGGGCGGGATGACAGATACGCAGTATTTT	CASSWGGMTDTQYF
TRBV15	once	TRBJ2-3	13	.	TGTGCCACCGGTAGGGGGAAGTCAGATACGCAGTATTTT	CATGRGKSDTQYF
TRBV2	few	TRBJ1-5	11	.	TGTGCCAGCAGGGGCGGGCAGCCCCAGCATTTT	CASRGGQPQHF
TRBV7-2	.	TRBJ2-5	15	TRBD2	TGTGCCAGCAGCTTAGTGGCGGGGGGAGGGGAGACCCAGTACTTC	CASSLVAGGGETQYF
TRBV19	.	TRBJ1-1	15	TRBD1	TGTGCCAGTAGTATAGAGGGACAGGGTTACACTGAAGCTTTCTTT	CASSIEGQGYTEAFF
TRBV29-1	few	TRBJ1-1	12	TRBD1	TGCAGCGTTGGCCTGGGGGACAGGAGAGCTTTCTTT	CSVGLGDRRAFF
TRBV5-4	.	TRBJ2-7	15	TRBD2	TGTGCCAGCAGCTTGGTGTGGGGGGGATCCTACGAGCAGTACTTC	CASSLVWGGSYEQYF
TRBV6-1	few	TRBJ2-7	12	.	TGTGCCAGCAGTGAACCCCAACGGGAGCAGTACTTC	CASSEPQREQYF
TRBV5-4	few	TRBJ2-1	16	TRBD2	TGTGCCAGCAGCTTAGAGAGCGGGGGGTTTTCGGGTGAGCAGTTCTTC	CASSLESGGFSGEQFF
TRBV21-1	once	TRBJ2-7	14	.	TGTGCCAGCAGCGCAAGGGCAAGCGGCTACGAGCAGTACTTC	CASSARASGYEQYF